This T cell receptor beta chain derives from a study of shared T cell receptors in the human thymus (dated by TCRdb to the early 2020s). General notes on the study: The study investigated the way shared, self-reactive T-cell receptor alpha chains are produced in the human thymus.

Library prep was done by the immunoSEQ multiplex PCR assay. As stored in TCRdb, this immuneACCESS dataset retains in-frame rearrangements with V and J assigned. A fraction of the clones does not appear; measured against another copy, unresolved V genes explain less than half of the discrepancy, and the remainder lacks a known reason. Within this sample are roughly 710,000 clones, with 80% to 90% of them counted one time only. Around 0.01% of the sample rests with the top ten. About this clone: Its specific antigen is unknown. Qualities for individual bases were not recorded, and no much larger clone is one base off.

The germline V gene sets CDR1 to SGHDT and CDR2 to YYEEEE. V and J are truncated by 6 bases and 2 bases respectively, leaving an intervening sequence of 18 bases. The CDR3, cysteine through phenylalanine, is 15 amino acids long. Only the CDR3 portion is preserved as DNA: 45 bases, with reading frame beginning at the first base. This sample was also put to use in a study of human thymus T cells. The second publication reports: Donors were immunologically healthy infants undergoing open corrective cardiac surgery for congenital heart defects in Finland. The thymus tissue came from surgical resects taken out during corrective cardiac surgery. Both the thymic and the peripheral blood repertoires appeared to show biased V and J gene segment usage. The related research reported highly overlapping thymic TCR repertoires among unrelated individuals. The study described the TCR alpha and beta repertoires in roughly 8 infant thymus samples and a few matching peripheral blood samples. Donor ages ranging from roughly 7 to 250 days were recorded, and about six male and two female infants were included in the cohort. Thymocytes were freed from the tissue by mechanical means and kept at -70 degrees C as pellets of about 9-33 million cells. A QIAsymphony instrument was used to extract genomic DNA from the frozen cell pellets. Using the immunoSEQ multiplex PCR assay, the TCRB and TCRAD loci were amplified from a standardized quantity of quality-controlled genomic DNA. The amplicons spanned the V(D)J region and were long enough to cover the CDR3 and allow V and J genes to be identified. Amplicon sequencing was performed on an Illumina platform through the commercial immunoSEQ service. Primer bias and sequencing errors were corrected using previously described methods, and TCRAD and TCRB definitions followed the IMGT database. The repertoires were analysed using immunoSEQ Analyzer 3.0 and VDJTools for basic statistics, V/J segment usage, diversity estimates, rarefaction and pairwise overlap. Chao1, ChaoE, Efron-Thisted, Shannon and inverse Simpson indices were used to estimate diversity, which was also estimated on datasets down-sampled to the smallest sample. For repertoire overlap, CDR3 nucleotide sequence, V gene and J gene had to match strictly, and clustering was done by Jaccard-based multidimensional scaling. On average, approximately 800,000 unique TCRB clonotypes were obtained from thymus samples, compared with around 78,000 from blood samples.

This TCR was recovered from a girl less than two years old with a congenital heart defect. Donor details come from another sample of the same person, matched by shared clones. Sequenced input: thymocytes. The chain joins TRBV5-6 to TRBJ2-7; possibly the D gene is TRBD1, per 6 matching bases. The CDR3 region has the sequence CASTPRWGPPYEQYF. DNA sequence: TGTGCCAGCACCCCCCGGTGGGGGCCTCCCTACGAGCAGTACTTC.